The 29 T cell receptor beta chains below all came from one sample that was sequenced in a study of cytomegalovirus exposure and HLA in healthy donors. PCR used 60 Vbeta primers and 13 Jbeta primers. Sequencing used immunoSEQ multiplex PCR; TCRdb keeps in-frame clones, though not all of them. The sample includes about 150,000 clones, about 85% of them seen just once. The sequencing sample was made of PBMCs. These receptor sequences come from a man younger than 45 in good health and CMV-seropositive.

This clone was observed a few times. V gene TRBV2 combines with J gene TRBJ2-7; 7 nucleotides line up with TRBD1. The CDR3 runs to 16 residues. J lost 0 bases, V lost 7 bases, and 12 bases had no gene match. Germline V gene lookup returns CDR1 SNHLY and CDR2 FYNNEI. Written as DNA, the CDR3 is TGTGCCAGCACCCCCGACCGTAGGGACAGCTCCTACGAGCAGTACTTC. Amino acids: CASTPDRRDSSYEQYF.

V is TRBV27 and J is TRBJ1-3, with 7 bases that match TRBD1. Germline assignment: CDR1 MNHEY and CDR2 SMNVEV (reference sequence). The CDR3 length is 16 residues. V lost 5 bases and J lost 0; bases outside the gene matches: 7. The CDR3 DNA is TGTGCCAGCAGTGATTACAGGGGCGGCTCTGGAAACACCATATATTTT. This codes for CASSDYRGGSGNTIYF.

The chain uses TRBV2 and TRBJ2-7; perhaps TRBD1 as D (6 bases). The germline V gene has CDR1 SNHLY and CDR2 FYNNEI. CDR3 length: 14 amino acids. Trimming cost V 8 bases and J 5 bases, with 19 bases left between them. The CDR3: CASAVRQEAHEQYF. In DNA, the CDR3 is TGTGCCAGCGCGGTCCGACAGGAGGCTCACGAGCAGTACTTC. The full variable domain, its missing parts supplied by reference TRBV2 and TRBJ2-7, is EPEVTQTPSHQVTQMGQEVILRCVPISNHLYFYWYRQILGQKVEFLVSFYNNEISEKSEIFDDQFSVERPDGSNFTLKIRSTKLEDSAMYFCASAVRQEAHEQYFGPGTRLTVT.

The chain is built from TRBV12-5 and TRBJ2-7; 8 bases align to TRBD1. Germline V gene data show CDR1 as LGHNT and CDR2 as FRNRAP. The CDR3 is made up of 13 amino acids. V lost 5 bases, J lost 2 bases, and 2 bases stayed unmatched. DNA for the CDR3: TGTGCTAGTGGTCCGGGACAGGCCTACGAGCAGTACTTC. The encoded protein is CASGPGQAYEQYF.

This clone has only a few counts. This sequence joins TRBV5-4 and TRBJ2-5, with a tentative D call TRBD2 (6 bases). The length of the CDR3 is 18 residues. CDR1 is SGHNT, CDR2 YYREEE, per germline (reference sequence). Trimming left V 5 bases short and J 3 bases short, with 26 bases between. The CDR3 DNA is TGTGCCAGCAGGAAGGGAGGCTACCCCCACGATAATGAAGAGACCCAGTACTTC. Translation gives CASRKGGYPHDNEETQYF.

The chain combines TRBV7-9 with TRBJ2-3; 7 bases are a match to TRBD2. In germline, CDR1 is SEHNR, CDR2 FQNEAQ (reference sequence). With 11 bases clipped from V and 2 bases from J, the junction kept 10 bases outside the gene matches. There are 14 residues in the CDR3. This CDR3 is CAAELAGYTDTQYF. The CDR3 nucleotides read TGTGCCGCCGAATTAGCGGGTTACACAGATACGCAGTATTTT.

This chain links TRBV25-1 with TRBJ2-3; no firm D call. In germline, CDR1 is MGHDK, CDR2 SYGVNS. This CDR3 spans 16 amino acids. Trimming removed 1 base at V and 2 bases at J, with 13 bases between. The CDR3 DNA reads as TGTGCCAGCAGTGAATCTATTGTAGCCGCCACAGATACGCAGTATTTT. It specifies CASSESIVAATDTQYF.

The chain has TRBV6-5 and TRBJ2-7; 7 positions agree with TRBD1. The CDR3 runs to 14 residues. Trimming cost V 5 bases and J 2 bases; bases outside gene matches: 6. Germline V CDR1 and CDR2: MNHEY, SVGAGI. CDR3 sequence reads: CASSQTGPPYEQYF. In DNA, the CDR3 is TGTGCCAGCAGTCAGACAGGGCCTCCCTACGAGCAGTACTTC.

The J gene is TRBJ1-1, the V gene TRBV7-3, with D tentatively TRBD1 (5 bases). Germline V gene data show CDR1 as SGHTA and CDR2 as FQGTGA. The ends were cut back, 5 bases at V and 3 bases at J, with 13 bases in the middle. CDR3 size: 14 residues. The CDR3 nucleotides are TGTGCCAGCAGCCCCGGACATCGATACACTGAAGCTTTCTTT. Its protein product is CASSPGHRYTEAFF.

This clone was seen only once. V is TRBV5-1 and J is TRBJ1-2; perhaps TRBD1 as D (6 bases). V was cut by 1 base and J by 5 bases, with 15 bases left in between. The CDR3 contains 15 residues. Germline assignment: CDR1 SGHRS and CDR2 YFSETQ. The CDR3 DNA follows: TGCGCCAGCAGCTTGTCGGACAGCCAGACTTATGGCTACACCTTC. Amino acids: CASSLSDSQTYGYTF.

This clone was observed a handful of times. V usage is TRBV7-2 and J usage is TRBJ2-7; 12 bases map to TRBD2. V was pared by 5 bases and J by 5 bases, with 4 bases of the junction left unmatched. The CDR3 runs 14 residues. Per the germline V gene, CDR1 is SGHTA and CDR2 is FQGNSA. CDR3 protein: CASSPTSGSNEQYF. As DNA, the CDR3 is TGTGCCAGCAGCCCGACTAGCGGGAGTAACGAGCAGTACTTC.

This chain uses TRBV27 with TRBJ2-2; tentatively, D is TRBD1 (5 bases). The CDR3 is 15 amino acids. The germline gives CDR1 MNHEY, CDR2 SMNVEV (reference sequence). V dropped 3 bases and J dropped 2 bases, with 10 bases sitting between them. CDR3 protein: CASSFEGVNTGELFF. The CDR3 coding sequence is TGTGCCAGCAGTTTCGAAGGGGTTAACACCGGGGAGCTGTTTTTT.

This clone was observed once. This chain joins TRBV7-6 and TRBJ1-1, with D tentatively TRBD1 (6 bases). Germline-derived CDR1 and CDR2 are SGHVS and FNYEAQ. V gave up 1 base and J gave up 0 bases, with 12 bases separating them. CDR3 length equals 16 residues. CDR3 sequence: CASSLESRTVNTEAFF. For the CDR3, the DNA is TGTGCCAGCAGCTTAGAGAGTAGGACAGTGAACACTGAAGCTTTCTTT.

This rearrangement joins TRBV27 to TRBJ1-4, with D hard to call. The germline V gene has CDR1 MNHEY and CDR2 SMNVEV (reference sequence). Trimming shortened V by 3 bases and J by 2 bases, and 7 bases separated the two germline ends. The CDR3 totals 14 residues. The CDR3: CASSFLGTNEKLFF. Written as DNA, the CDR3 is TGTGCCAGCAGTTTCCTTGGCACTAATGAAAAACTGTTTTTT.

This chain connects TRBV10-3 to TRBJ2-1; maybe TRBD1 (6 bases). The CDR3 is 14 residues long. Germline V lookup: CDR1 ENHRY, CDR2 SYGVKD. The germline V and J ends were trimmed by 3 bases and 9 bases, with 15 bases remaining between them. This CDR3 is CAISDRGLVSEQFF. The CDR3 DNA follows: TGTGCCATCAGTGACAGGGGATTGGTATCTGAGCAGTTCTTC.

The J gene is TRBJ2-2, the V gene TRBV30; D is uncertain. V dropped 8 bases and J dropped 8 bases, with 12 bases sitting between them. Germline values: CDR1 GTSNPN, CDR2 SVGIG (reference sequence). The CDR3 has 11 amino acids. The chain's CDR3 is CAQLWSGELFF. The CDR3 DNA is TGTGCCCAACTGTGGTCGGGGGAGCTGTTTTTT.

This rearrangement joins TRBV4-3 to TRBJ1-5, with D perhaps matching TRBD1 (5 bases). Trimming removed 0 bases at V and 4 bases at J, with 7 bases between. CDR3 length: 14 amino acids. Per the germline V gene, CDR1 is LGHNA and CDR2 is YSLEER. The CDR3 DNA sequence: TGCGCCAGCAGCCAAGACAGGGCTAATCAGCCCCAGCATTTT. It encodes CASSQDRANQPQHF.

This chain uses TRBV27 with TRBJ2-7; TRBD1 might be the D (6 bases). The CDR3 is made up of 15 amino acids. Germline assignment: CDR1 MNHEY and CDR2 SMNVEV (reference sequence). Trimming took 8 bases from V and 0 from J, leaving 17 bases between them. The CDR3 sequence: CASGENRASSYEQYF. CDR3 nucleotide sequence: TGTGCCAGCGGGGAGAACAGGGCTAGCTCCTACGAGCAGTACTTC.

J is TRBJ2-6 and V is TRBV2; D is perhaps TRBD2 (5 bases). V was clipped by 9 bases and J by 0 bases, with 15 bases between them. Germline V lookup: CDR1 SNHLY, CDR2 FYNNEI. This CDR3 comprises 16 residues. In DNA form, the CDR3 reads TGTGCCAGTACGTTGTTAGGGAGCTCTGGGGCCAACGTCCTGACTTTC. Translating gives CASTLLGSSGANVLTF.

The chain combines TRBV5-4 with TRBJ2-1; D perhaps matches TRBD2 (6 bases). The CDR3 length is 17 residues. Germline V gene data show CDR1 as SGHNT and CDR2 as YYREEE (reference sequence). The germline V and J ends were trimmed by 0 bases and 9 bases, with 22 bases remaining between them. CDR3 DNA: TGTGCCAGCAGCTTGGGAATCGGGACTCCCCGGGGGAGTGAGCAGTTCTTC. As protein: CASSLGIGTPRGSEQFF.

The rearrangement uses TRBV19 and TRBJ1-1, with D possibly being TRBD1 (6 bases). From germline, CDR1 is LNHDA and CDR2 SQIVND (reference sequence). V was shortened by 4 bases and J by 0 bases, with 9 bases between the two germline ends. The CDR3 loop spans 14 amino acids. CDR3 coding DNA: TGTGCCAGTAGTAATACAGGGATGAACACTGAAGCTTTCTTT. This sequence encodes CASSNTGMNTEAFF.

The DNA of the CDR3 is TGTGCCAGCAGCTTAGTGGGCTCGGCGTATGGCTACACCTTC. Translation gives CASSLVGSAYGYTF. The chain carries TRBV7-9 and TRBJ1-2; D is unclear. CDR3 size: 14 residues. V was pared by 1 base and J by 5 bases, with 11 bases between. CDR1 and CDR2 (germline): SEHNR, FQNEAQ (reference sequence).

This clone was counted between two and nine times. The genes are TRBV7-6 and TRBJ1-5, with 10 nucleotides matching TRBD1. The CDR3 consists of 15 residues. Germline lookup yields CDR1 SGHVS and CDR2 FNYEAQ. Trimming at V came to 5 bases and at J to 4 bases, leaving 5 bases not matched to a gene. CDR3 DNA: TGTGCCAGCAGCCGGACAGGGGGTGGTAATCAGCCCCAGCATTTT. This sequence encodes CASSRTGGGNQPQHF.

V gene TRBV4-3 combines with J gene TRBJ1-1; maybe TRBD1 (5 bases). The CDR3 totals 15 residues. Trimming removed 1 base at V and 0 bases at J, with 9 bases between. Germline values: CDR1 LGHNA, CDR2 YSLEER. CDR3 in amino acids: CASSQVRGVNTEAFF. CDR3 nucleotides: TGCGCCAGCAGCCAAGTGCGGGGGGTGAACACTGAAGCTTTCTTT.

V is TRBV25-1 and J is TRBJ1-1; 10 positions agree with TRBD1. From germline, CDR1 is MGHDK and CDR2 SYGVNS. The CDR3 consists of 15 residues. Trimming cost V 6 bases and J 6 bases; bases outside gene matches: 10. CDR3 sequence: CASRRTGGGSAEAFF. The CDR3, as DNA: TGTGCCAGCAGACGGACAGGGGGTGGTTCGGCTGAAGCTTTCTTT.

Notes on this clone: The junction differs from germline at one of its ends, possibly a read error. This chain links TRBV7-2 with TRBJ2-1, with 7 bases fitting TRBD2. The CDR3 is 14 amino acids. Germline V gives CDR1 SGHTA, CDR2 FQGNSA. The CDR3 loop reads CASSGGGSYYEQFF. DNA of the CDR3: TGTGCCAGCAGCGGGGGGGGTTCCTACTATGAGCAGTTCTTC.

The chain joins TRBV5-1 to TRBJ2-7; a weak D match, TRBD1 (5 bases). The CDR3 has 15 amino acids. The ends were cut back, 0 bases at V and 2 bases at J, with 12 bases in the middle. Germline V lookup: CDR1 SGHRS, CDR2 YFSETQ. The CDR3: CASSLDSLQAYEQYF. The CDR3 nucleotides are TGCGCCAGCAGCTTGGATAGTCTACAGGCCTACGAGCAGTACTTC. The full variable domain, with the rest looked up from reference TRBV5-1 and TRBJ2-7, is KAGVTQTPRYLIKTRGQQVTLSCSPISGHRSVSWYQQTPGQGLQFLFEYFSETQRNKGNFPGRFSGRQFSNSRSEMNVSTLELGDSALYLCASSLDSLQAYEQYFGPGTRLTVT.

This chain uses TRBV28 with TRBJ2-3, with 15 bases aligning to TRBD2. V gave up 5 bases and J gave up 4 bases; unmatched junction bases: 1. The germline V gene encodes CDR1 MDHEN and CDR2 SYDVKM. The CDR3 covers 15 residues. The CDR3 here is CASSGTSGGPDTQYF. CDR3 sequence (DNA): TGTGCCAGCAGTGGGACTAGCGGGGGGCCAGATACGCAGTATTTT.

V is TRBV7-2 and J is TRBJ1-1, with 8 bases matching TRBD1. V lost 4 bases to trimming and J lost 3 bases; unmatched junction nucleotides: 7. The CDR3 sequence is 15 residues long. CDR1 and CDR2 (germline): SGHTA, FQGNSA. CDR3 region: CASSSRQGRDTEAFF. CDR3 nucleotides: TGTGCCAGCAGCTCTCGACAGGGGAGGGACACTGAAGCTTTCTTT.